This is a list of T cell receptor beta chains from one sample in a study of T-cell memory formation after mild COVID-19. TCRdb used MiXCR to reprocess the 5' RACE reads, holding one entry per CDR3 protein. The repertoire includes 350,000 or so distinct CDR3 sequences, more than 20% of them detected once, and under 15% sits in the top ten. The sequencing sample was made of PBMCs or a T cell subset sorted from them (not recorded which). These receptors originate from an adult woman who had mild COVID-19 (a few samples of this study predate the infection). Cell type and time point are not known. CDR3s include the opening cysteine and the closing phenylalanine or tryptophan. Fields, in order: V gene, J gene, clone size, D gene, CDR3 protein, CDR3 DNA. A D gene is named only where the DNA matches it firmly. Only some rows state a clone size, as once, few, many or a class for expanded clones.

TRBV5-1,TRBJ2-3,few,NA,CASSRLQRTDTQYF,TGCGCCAGCAGCCGTCTCCAACGCACAGATACGCAGTATTTT
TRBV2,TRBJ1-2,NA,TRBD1,CASSEAILGTGNGYTF,TGTGCCAGCAGTGAAGCGATTCTGGGGACAGGGAACGGCTACACCTTC
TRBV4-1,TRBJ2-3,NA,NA,CASSQVEYTDTQYF,TGCGCCAGCAGCCAAGTTGAGTACACAGATACGCAGTATTTT
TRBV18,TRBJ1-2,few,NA,CASSEKDSYGYTF,TGTGCCAGCTCGGAAAAGGACAGCTATGGCTACACCTTC
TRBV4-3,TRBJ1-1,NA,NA,CASSQEFRDTEAFF,TGCGCCAGCAGCCAAGAGTTTAGGGACACTGAAGCTTTCTTT
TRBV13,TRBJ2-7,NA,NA,CASSLTGTSSYEQYF,TGTGCCAGCAGCCTCACCGGGACAAGCTCCTACGAGCAGTACTTC
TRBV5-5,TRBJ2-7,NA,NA,CASSPPGHLNEQYF,TGTGCCAGCAGCCCCCCGGGACATCTCAACGAGCAGTACTTC
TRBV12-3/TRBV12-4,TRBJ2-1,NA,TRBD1,CASSFRGIHNEQFF,TGTGCCAGCAGTTTCAGGGGGATACACAATGAGCAGTTCTTC
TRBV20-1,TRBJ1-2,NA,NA,CSARDVRVSHGYTF,TGCAGTGCTAGAGATGTCAGGGTGAGCCATGGCTACACCTTC
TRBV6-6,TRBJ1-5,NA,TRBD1,CASSHPPGTGKNQPQHF,TGTGCCAGCAGTCATCCCCCCGGGACAGGGAAAAATCAGCCCCAGCATTTT
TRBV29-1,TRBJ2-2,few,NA,CSARGTGELFF,TGCAGCGCTAGAGGGACCGGGGAGCTGTTTTTT
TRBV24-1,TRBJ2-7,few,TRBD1,CATSDWGRTGTYEQYF,TGTGCCACCAGTGATTGGGGCCGGACAGGGACCTACGAGCAGTACTTC
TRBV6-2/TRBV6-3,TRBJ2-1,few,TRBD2,CASKYGGSYNEQFF,TGTGCCAGCAAGTACGGCGGGAGCTACAATGAGCAGTTCTTC
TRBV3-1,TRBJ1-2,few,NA,CASSQERGGAYGYTF,TGTGCCAGCAGCCAAGAACGCGGCGGGGCCTATGGCTACACCTTC
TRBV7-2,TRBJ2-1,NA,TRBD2,CASSFSGVSSYNEQFF,TGTGCCAGCAGTTTTAGCGGGGTCAGCTCCTACAATGAGCAGTTCTTC
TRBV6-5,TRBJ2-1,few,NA,CASSYTHNEQFF,TGTGCCAGCAGTTACACTCACAATGAGCAGTTCTTC
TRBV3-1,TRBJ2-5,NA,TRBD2,CASSPGLAANQETQYF,TGTGCCAGCAGCCCGGGACTAGCGGCAAACCAAGAGACCCAGTACTTC
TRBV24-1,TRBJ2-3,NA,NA,CATSDLQGSTDTQYF,TGTGCCACCAGTGATTTGCAGGGCAGCACAGATACGCAGTATTTT
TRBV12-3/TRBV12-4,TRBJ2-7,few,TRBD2,CASSLRFGTSGRFVSYEQYF,TGTGCCAGCAGTTTACGATTCGGGACTAGCGGGAGGTTTGTATCCTACGAGCAGTACTTC
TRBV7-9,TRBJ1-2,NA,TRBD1,CASSPQGAYGYTF,TGTGCCAGCAGCCCACAGGGGGCCTATGGCTACACCTTC
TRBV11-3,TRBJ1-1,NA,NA,CASSLGSEGAFF,TGTGCCAGCAGCTTAGGATCGGAGGGCGCTTTCTTT
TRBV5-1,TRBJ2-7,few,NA,CASSVGTEASSYEQYF,TGCGCCAGCAGCGTCGGGACCGAGGCGAGCTCCTACGAGCAGTACTTC
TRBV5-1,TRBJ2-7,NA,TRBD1,CASSTWDRVSYEQYF,TGCGCCAGCAGCACGTGGGACAGGGTCTCCTACGAGCAGTACTTC
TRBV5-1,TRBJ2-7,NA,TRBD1,CASSSTGTGLNF,TGCGCCAGCAGCAGTACCGGGACAGGGCTAAACTTC
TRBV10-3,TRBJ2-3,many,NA,CAISEERGPSTDTQYF,TGTGCCATCAGTGAAGAACGGGGGCCTAGCACAGATACGCAGTATTTT
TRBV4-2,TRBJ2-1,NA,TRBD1,CASSQNREGGYSYNEQFF,TGTGCCAGCAGCCAAAACCGAGAAGGGGGCTACTCCTACAATGAGCAGTTCTTC
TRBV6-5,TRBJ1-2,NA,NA,CASSYGPDRYGYTF,TGTGCCAGCAGTTATGGCCCGGACCGGTATGGCTACACCTTC
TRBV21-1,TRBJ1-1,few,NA,CASTIGQVSEVRAFF,TGTGCCAGCACCATAGGACAGGTCAGTGAAGTGAGAGCTTTCTTT
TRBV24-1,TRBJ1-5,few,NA,CATALTSNQPQHF,TGTGCCACCGCCCTTACGAGCAATCAGCCCCAGCATTTT
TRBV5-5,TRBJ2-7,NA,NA,CASSLLSAPYEQYF,TGTGCCAGCAGCTTGTTATCAGCCCCCTACGAGCAGTACTTC
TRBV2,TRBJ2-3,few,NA,CARTAGTSTDTQYF,TGTGCCAGGACAGCGGGGACAAGCACAGATACGCAGTATTTT
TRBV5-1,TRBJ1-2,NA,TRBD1,CASSSDRADGYTF,TGCGCCAGCAGTTCCGACAGGGCCGATGGCTACACCTTC
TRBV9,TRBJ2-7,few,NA,CASSPRREPYEQYF,TGTGCCAGCAGCCCCCGGAGGGAGCCCTACGAGCAGTACTTC
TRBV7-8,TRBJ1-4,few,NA,CASSFLGFATNEKLFF,TGTGCCAGCAGCTTTTTGGGGTTTGCAACTAATGAAAAACTGTTTTTT
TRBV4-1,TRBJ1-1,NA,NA,CASSQGEGRFTEAFF,TGCGCCAGCAGCCAAGGGGAGGGTCGGTTCACTGAAGCTTTCTTT
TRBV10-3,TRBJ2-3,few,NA,CAISESAGALRTDTQYF,TGTGCCATCAGTGAGTCGGCAGGGGCCCTGAGAACAGATACGCAGTATTTT
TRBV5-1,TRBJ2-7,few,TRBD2,CASSPSAGGKYEQYF,TGCGCCAGCAGCCCCTCAGCGGGAGGGAAATACGAGCAGTACTTC
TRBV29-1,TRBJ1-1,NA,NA,CSVDEEAFF,TGCAGCGTTGACGAAGAAGCTTTCTTT
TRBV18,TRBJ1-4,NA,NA,CASSPTAGEMAEKLFF,TGTGCCAGCTCACCGACGGCGGGGGAAATGGCAGAAAAACTGTTTTTT
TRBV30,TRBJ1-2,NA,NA,CATHRDTNYGYTF,TGTGCCACCCACAGAGATACCAACTATGGCTACACCTTC
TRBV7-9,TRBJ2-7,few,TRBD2,CASSFRTSGMGEQYF,TGTGCCAGCAGCTTCCGGACTAGCGGGATGGGCGAGCAGTACTTC
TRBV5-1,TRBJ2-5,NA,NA,CASSRLSLFQETQYF,TGCGCCAGCAGCCGGCTCTCACTATTCCAAGAGACCCAGTACTTC
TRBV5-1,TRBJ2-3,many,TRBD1,CASSPGQGGTTDTQYF,TGCGCCAGCAGCCCCGGACAGGGTGGTACCACAGATACGCAGTATTTT
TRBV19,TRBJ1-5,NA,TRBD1,CASSIGQGDQQPQHF,TGTGCCAGTAGTATAGGACAGGGGGATCAACAGCCCCAGCATTTT
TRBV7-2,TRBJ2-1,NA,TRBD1,CASSWDRGRQNEQFF,TGTGCCAGCAGCTGGGACAGGGGGAGACAGAATGAGCAGTTCTTC